This T cell receptor beta chain was found in a study of blood T cell repertoires in COVID-19. On the study more broadly: Sources were T cells, B-cell-depleted T cells, or PBMCs; the material itself was cDNA or gDNA.

TCRdb keeps only in-frame clones here, not all; method: immunoSEQ multiplex PCR. The data hold about 220,000 clones, with about 81% observed a single time. V was pared by 5 bases and J by 6 bases, with 16 bases of the junction left unmatched. The CDR3 covers 17 residues. Germline CDR1 is LNHDA and CDR2 is SQIVND (reference sequence). It was during active infection that Seattle patients were enrolled and then longitudinally followed. The rearrangement links TRBV19 to TRBJ2-3; 8 bases fit TRBD1. This receptor was taken from a woman aged 70-85 years with COVID-19, enrolled during active disease. Sequencing used peripheral blood. The CDR3: CASSPPGTGIHGDTQYF. In DNA, the CDR3 is TGTGCCAGTAGTCCACCCGGGACAGGAATACATGGGGATACGCAGTATTTT.